These 2 T cell receptor beta chains originate from one sample sequenced in a study of cytomegalovirus exposure and HLA in healthy donors. This PCR relied on a set of 60 Vbeta primers and 13 Jbeta primers. Assay used: immunoSEQ multiplex PCR; TCRdb lists only in-frame clones, some missing. The repertoire holds about 71,000 clones, with about 70% as singletons. Sample: PBMCs. All receptors derive from a woman aged 50 to 60 in good health and CMV-seropositive.

CDR3: CASSQTDYNEKLFF. CDR3 nucleotide sequence: TGTGCCAGTAGCCAGACAGATTATAATGAAAAACTGTTTTTT. This chain uses TRBV19 with TRBJ1-4, with a possible D match to TRBD1 (5 bases). V lost 6 bases, J lost 4 bases, and 12 bases lay in between. CDR3 length equals 14 residues. Looked up from germline, CDR1 is LNHDA and CDR2 is SQIVND (reference sequence).

The rearrangement uses TRBV19 and TRBJ2-3; no reliable D call. The CDR3 totals 15 residues. Trimming took 2 bases from V and 6 from J, leaving 15 bases between them. The germline V gene encodes CDR1 LNHDA and CDR2 SQIVND (reference sequence). CDR3 protein: CASSIRTVNADTQYF. CDR3 DNA: TGTGCCAGTAGTATAAGAACAGTGAATGCGGATACGCAGTATTTT.